These 6 T cell receptor beta chains were sequenced from one sample in a study of cytomegalovirus exposure and HLA in healthy donors. Both 60 Vbeta primers and 13 Jbeta primers went into the PCR. The table came from immunoSEQ multiplex PCR; TCRdb's copy has only in-frame clones and leaves some out. The sample holds around 170,000 clones, over 70% seen once. The sample was PBMCs. The receptors shown here come from a man between 45 and 60 years old in good health and CMV-seronegative.

The chain combines TRBV7-9 with TRBJ1-1; possibly TRBD1 for D (5 bases). The CDR3 extends over 14 amino acids. Trimming took 4 bases from V and 10 from J, leaving 19 bases between them. Germline V gene lookup returns CDR1 SEHNR and CDR2 FQNEAQ (reference sequence). The CDR3 protein is CASSSQDSFQIAFF. Here the CDR3 DNA reads TGTGCCAGCAGCTCTCAAGACAGTTTCCAGATAGCTTTCTTT. Variable domain in full (rest from reference TRBV7-9 and TRBJ1-1): DTGVSQNPRHKITKRGQNVTFRCDPISEHNRLYWYRQTLGQGPEFLTYFQNEAQLEKSRLLSDRFSAERPKGSFSTLEIQRTEQGDSAMYLCASSSQDSFQIAFFGQGTRLTVV.

This clone was counted only a few times. A read error is possible here, since a much larger clone lies one base away. The V gene is TRBV11-1, the J gene TRBJ2-7; weak D call: TRBD2 (6 bases). Germline lookup yields CDR1 SGHAT and CDR2 FQDESV (reference sequence). V dropped 4 bases and J dropped 4 bases, with 17 bases sitting between them. This CDR3 contains 15 residues. The CDR3 spells CASSSYRGTPYEQYF. CDR3 nucleotides: TGTGCCAGCAGCTCCTACCGTGGGACTCCTTACGAGCAGTACTTC. Looking up the rest from reference TRBV11-1 and TRBJ2-7 gives the full variable domain: EAEVAQSPRYKITEKSQAVAFWCDPISGHATLYWYRQILGQGPELLVQFQDESVVDDSQLPKDRFSAERLKGVDSTLKIQPAELGDSAMYLCASSSYRGTPYEQYFGPGTRLTVT.

V gene TRBV7-8 combines with J gene TRBJ2-4; 7 bases fit TRBD1. Germline assignment: CDR1 SGHVS and CDR2 FQNEAQ. V trimming: 4 bases; J trimming: 8 bases; junction bases outside the gene matches: 8. CDR3 length: 14 amino acids. The CDR3 DNA sequence: TGTGCCAGCAGCTCGGACAGGTCTGGACACATTCAGTACTTC. This encodes CASSSDRSGHIQYF.

Comment on this clone: The identical CDR3 is also encoded by other nucleotide sequences in the sample. V is TRBV27 and J is TRBJ2-6, with 7 bases aligning to TRBD2. The CDR3 spans 17 residues. Germline V gene sequence: CDR1 MNHEY, CDR2 SMNVEV (reference sequence). The trim removed 2 bases at V and 0 bases at J, leaving 4 bases unmatched. In nucleotides, the CDR3 is TGTGCCAGCAGTTTACGGGGGGAGCTCTCTGGGGCCAACGTCCTGACTTTC. As protein: CASSLRGELSGANVLTF.

This clone was detected only once. This chain joins TRBV27 and TRBJ2-7; D is uncertain. Trimming removed 5 bases at V and 4 bases at J, with 15 bases between. This CDR3 comprises 14 residues. Germline V lookup: CDR1 MNHEY, CDR2 SMNVEV (reference sequence). The CDR3 spells CASSPPSPPYEQYF. The CDR3 DNA follows: TGTGCCAGCAGTCCTCCCTCTCCCCCTTACGAGCAGTACTTC.

The V and J genes are TRBV2 and TRBJ1-1, with a possible D match to TRBD1 (5 bases). This CDR3 region has 13 residues. V lost 6 bases, J lost 1 base, and 9 bases lay in between. CDR1 SNHLY and CDR2 FYNNEI come from the germline V gene. CDR3 DNA sequence: TGTGCCAGCAGGGACACCTCGAACACTGAAGCTTTCTTT. The encoded protein is CASRDTSNTEAFF.